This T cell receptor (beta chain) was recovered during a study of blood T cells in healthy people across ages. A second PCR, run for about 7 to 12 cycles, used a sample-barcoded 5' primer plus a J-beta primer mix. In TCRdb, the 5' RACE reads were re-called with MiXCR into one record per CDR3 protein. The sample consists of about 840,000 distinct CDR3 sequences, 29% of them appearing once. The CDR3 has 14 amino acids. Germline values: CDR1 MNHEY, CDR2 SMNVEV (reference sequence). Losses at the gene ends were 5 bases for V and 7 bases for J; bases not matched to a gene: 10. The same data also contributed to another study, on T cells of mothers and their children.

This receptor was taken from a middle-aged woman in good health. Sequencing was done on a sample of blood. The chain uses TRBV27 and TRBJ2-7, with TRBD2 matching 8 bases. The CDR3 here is CASSGEILAGEQYF. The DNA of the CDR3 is TGTGCCAGCAGTGGGGAGATTTTAGCGGGGGAGCAGTACTTC.